This TCR beta chain emerged from a study of T cell responses to AZD1222 COVID-19 vaccine. V lost 0 bases and J 10 bases, leaving 15 bases between the germline ends. The CDR3 length is 14 residues. CDR1 is LGHNA and CDR2 is YSLEER in the germline V gene. Method: immunoSEQ multiplex PCR; TCRdb's copy keeps in-frame clones and lacks some. The data contain around 140,000 clones, approximately 90% of them singletons. The sequences come from peripheral blood, collected 28 days after the second AZD1222 dose. The chain is built from TRBV4-3 and TRBJ1-1, with D unresolved. This receptor was taken from an adult who received the AZD1222 COVID-19 vaccine. CDR3 coding DNA: TGCGCCAGCAGCCAAGATCTCGGAGTGGTGGGAGCTTTCTTT. Protein: CASSQDLGVVGAFF.